Listed below are T cell receptor beta chains from one sample, sequenced in a study of shared clonotypes between healthy human individuals. Profiling relied on immunoSEQ multiplex PCR, and the TCRdb table lists in-frame clones only, not all of them. The sample lists about 2 million clones; around 96% were seen once. Sequenced material: naive CD8+ T cells sorted from blood. The receptors were sampled from a man aged 18 to 35 in good health. The CDR3 runs from the conserved cysteine through the conserved F or W. D genes are given only for firm matches. Where a row states a size, it is once, few, many or the class of an expanded clone; other rows omit it.

V gene: TRBV7-8
D gene: NA
J gene: TRBJ1-1
clone size: once
CDR3 DNA: TGTGCCAGCAGCTCTGGGGGGAACACTGAAGCTTTCTTT
CDR3 protein: CASSSGGNTEAFF

V gene: TRBV6-5
D gene: NA
J gene: TRBJ2-2
clone size: NA
CDR3 DNA: TGTGCCAGCAGTTACCCGGGCCCGGCCGGGGAGCTGTTTTTT
CDR3 protein: CASSYPGPAGELFF

V gene: TRBV27
D gene: TRBD2
J gene: TRBJ2-4
clone size: NA
CDR3 DNA: TGTGCCAGCAGTTCCCTAGCGGGGGGGCCGAACATTCAGTACTTC
CDR3 protein: CASSSLAGGPNIQYF

V gene: TRBV19
D gene: TRBD2
J gene: TRBJ2-3
clone size: NA
CDR3 DNA: TGTGCCAGTAGTATGAAAGCGGGAGCATCCCTTACGCAGTATTTT
CDR3 protein: CASSMKAGASLTQYF

V gene: TRBV4-1
D gene: NA
J gene: TRBJ2-7
clone size: NA
CDR3 DNA: TGCGCCAGCAGCCAAGAGATTAGGGGCCAAGGATACGAGCAGTACTTC
CDR3 protein: CASSQEIRGQGYEQYF

V gene: TRBV10-3
D gene: TRBD1
J gene: TRBJ2-7
clone size: NA
CDR3 DNA: TGTGCCATCAGTGAGTCAATGTCCGGGACAGGGAGCTACGAGCAGTACTTC
CDR3 protein: CAISESMSGTGSYEQYF

V gene: TRBV7-9
D gene: NA
J gene: TRBJ1-1
clone size: NA
CDR3 DNA: TGTGCCAGCAGCTTAAAAGGCGGGGACACAGTGAACACTGAAGCTTTCTTT
CDR3 protein: CASSLKGGDTVNTEAFF

V gene: TRBV19
D gene: TRBD2
J gene: TRBJ2-5
clone size: NA
CDR3 DNA: TGTGCCAGTAGCCTGGCGGGAGGAGTAGAGACCCAGTACTTC
CDR3 protein: CASSLAGGVETQYF

V gene: TRBV6-1
D gene: TRBD1
J gene: TRBJ2-7
clone size: NA
CDR3 DNA: TGTGCCAGCAGTGAAGTTGGACAGGGGGCGGGCGAGCAGTACTTC
CDR3 protein: CASSEVGQGAGEQYF

V gene: TRBV5-7
D gene: NA
J gene: TRBJ1-3
clone size: NA
CDR3 DNA: TGTGCCAGCAGGACCAACCACTCTGGAAACACCATATATTTT
CDR3 protein: CASRTNHSGNTIYF

V gene: TRBV5-1
D gene: NA
J gene: TRBJ2-7
clone size: NA
CDR3 DNA: TGCGCCAGCAGCTTGTGGGGGTCCCCACCGGCCTACGAGCAGTACTTC
CDR3 protein: CASSLWGSPPAYEQYF

V gene: TRBV7-3
D gene: NA
J gene: TRBJ2-7
clone size: NA
CDR3 DNA: TGTGCCAGCAGCCACAGGCCGAGCTCCTACGAGCAGTACTTC
CDR3 protein: CASSHRPSSYEQYF

V gene: TRBV19
D gene: NA
J gene: TRBJ2-7
clone size: NA
CDR3 DNA: TGTGCCAGTAGTCCCAGGGATCCCTACGAGCAGTACTTC
CDR3 protein: CASSPRDPYEQYF

V gene: TRBV11-2
D gene: NA
J gene: TRBJ1-1
clone size: NA
CDR3 DNA: TGTGCCAGCAGCTTAGGGACCAGGATTGAAGCTTTCTTT
CDR3 protein: CASSLGTRIEAFF

V gene: TRBV7-9
D gene: NA
J gene: TRBJ2-2
clone size: NA
CDR3 DNA: TGTGCCAGCAGCCCGGACGGCCGTAGGCTGTTTTTT
CDR3 protein: CASSPDGRRLFF

V gene: TRBV19
D gene: NA
J gene: TRBJ1-1
clone size: NA
CDR3 DNA: TGTGCCAGCGAGGGAGAGAACACTGAAGCTTTCTTT
CDR3 protein: CASEGENTEAFF

V gene: TRBV10-1
D gene: TRBD2
J gene: TRBJ2-7
clone size: NA
CDR3 DNA: TGCGCCAGCAGTGAGGGGACTAGCGGGATCTACGAGCAGTACTTC
CDR3 protein: CASSEGTSGIYEQYF